This is a list of T cell receptor beta chains from one sample in a study of T cell responses to AZD1222 COVID-19 vaccine. Profiling relied on immunoSEQ multiplex PCR, and the TCRdb table lists in-frame clones only, not all of them. Of about 200,000 clones in the sample, roughly 92% were seen once. The sample in question was peripheral blood, obtained 28 days after the second AZD1222 dose. The receptors come from an adult who received the AZD1222 COVID-19 vaccine. The CDR3 runs from the conserved cysteine through the conserved F or W. Each record gives: J gene, D gene, V gene, clone size, CDR3 protein, CDR3 DNA. D genes are given only for firm matches. Part of the rows lack a size; the others show once, few, many or a class for expanded clones.

J gene: TRBJ2-1
D gene: NA
V gene: TRBV5-6
clone size: NA
CDR3 protein: CASREAESYNEQFF
CDR3 DNA: TGTGCCAGCAGGGAGGCGGAATCCTACAATGAGCAGTTCTTC

J gene: TRBJ1-1
D gene: NA
V gene: TRBV4-3
clone size: NA
CDR3 protein: CASSQDQGMNTEAFF
CDR3 DNA: TGCGCCAGCAGCCAAGATCAGGGCATGAACACTGAAGCTTTCTTT

J gene: TRBJ2-5
D gene: NA
V gene: TRBV9
clone size: NA
CDR3 protein: CASSVAGAGETQYF
CDR3 DNA: TGTGCCAGCAGCGTTGCGGGGGCCGGGGAGACCCAGTACTTC

J gene: TRBJ1-5
D gene: TRBD1
V gene: TRBV2
clone size: NA
CDR3 protein: CASSAGGPSQPQHF
CDR3 DNA: TGTGCCAGCAGTGCAGGGGGCCCCAGTCAGCCCCAGCATTTT

J gene: TRBJ2-2
D gene: NA
V gene: TRBV7-3
clone size: NA
CDR3 protein: CASSTGDNTGELFF
CDR3 DNA: TGTGCCAGCAGCACCGGAGATAACACCGGGGAGCTGTTTTTT

J gene: TRBJ2-7
D gene: TRBD1
V gene: TRBV2
clone size: once
CDR3 protein: CASSGQGNEQYF
CDR3 DNA: TGTGCCAGCAGCGGACAGGGAAACGAGCAGTACTTC

J gene: TRBJ2-5
D gene: NA
V gene: TRBV9
clone size: NA
CDR3 protein: CASTPSGGGSETQYF
CDR3 DNA: TGTGCCAGCACCCCCAGTGGGGGGGGCTCGGAGACCCAGTACTTC

J gene: TRBJ1-1
D gene: NA
V gene: TRBV3-1/TRBV3-2
clone size: NA
CDR3 protein: CASSHGVNLNTEAFF
CDR3 DNA: TGTGCCAGCAGCCATGGTGTCAACTTGAACACTGAAGCTTTCTTT

J gene: TRBJ1-2
D gene: NA
V gene: TRBV4-1
clone size: once
CDR3 protein: CASSQVFPGVDYGYTF
CDR3 DNA: TGCGCCAGCAGCCAAGTGTTCCCAGGGGTAGACTATGGCTACACCTTC

J gene: TRBJ2-7
D gene: TRBD1
V gene: TRBV24-1
clone size: NA
CDR3 protein: CATSDLGGTGSSYEQYF
CDR3 DNA: TGTGCCACCAGTGATTTAGGGGGGACAGGGTCGTCCTACGAGCAGTACTTC

J gene: TRBJ1-1
D gene: NA
V gene: TRBV3-1/TRBV3-2
clone size: NA
CDR3 protein: CASSQDRFMEAFF
CDR3 DNA: TGTGCCAGCAGCCAAGACAGATTTATGGAAGCTTTCTTT

J gene: TRBJ2-5
D gene: TRBD2
V gene: TRBV7-2
clone size: NA
CDR3 protein: CASSFQRGQETQYF
CDR3 DNA: TGTGCCAGCAGCTTCCAGCGGGGGCAAGAGACCCAGTACTTC

J gene: TRBJ2-7
D gene: NA
V gene: TRBV5-1
clone size: NA
CDR3 protein: CASSTGPEQYF
CDR3 DNA: TGCGCCAGCAGCACCGGACCGGAGCAGTACTTC

J gene: TRBJ1-2
D gene: NA
V gene: TRBV19
clone size: NA
CDR3 protein: CASAAPLPISNYGYTF
CDR3 DNA: TGTGCCAGTGCCGCCCCCTTGCCGATATCTAACTATGGCTACACCTTC

J gene: TRBJ2-1
D gene: NA
V gene: TRBV9
clone size: NA
CDR3 protein: CASSPRGAGDEQFF
CDR3 DNA: TGTGCCAGCAGCCCTAGGGGGGCGGGGGATGAGCAGTTCTTC

J gene: TRBJ2-2
D gene: NA
V gene: TRBV5-6
clone size: NA
CDR3 protein: CASILQWIGTGELFF
CDR3 DNA: TGTGCCAGCATCTTACAGTGGATAGGGACCGGGGAGCTGTTTTTT

J gene: TRBJ1-4
D gene: TRBD1
V gene: TRBV4-2
clone size: once
CDR3 protein: CASSQVGTGGEKLFF
CDR3 DNA: TGTGCCAGCAGCCAAGTGGGGACAGGGGGTGAAAAACTGTTTTTT

J gene: TRBJ1-1
D gene: TRBD1
V gene: TRBV2
clone size: NA
CDR3 protein: CASSGGQGEPEAFF
CDR3 DNA: TGTGCCAGCAGTGGGGGACAGGGGGAACCTGAAGCTTTCTTT

J gene: TRBJ2-6
D gene: NA
V gene: TRBV7-2
clone size: NA
CDR3 protein: CASSPTLSGANVLTF
CDR3 DNA: TGTGCCAGCAGCCCGACCCTCTCTGGGGCCAACGTCCTGACTTTC

J gene: TRBJ2-7
D gene: NA
V gene: TRBV7-3
clone size: NA
CDR3 protein: CASSPQGRSAYEQYF
CDR3 DNA: TGTGCCAGCAGCCCGCAGGGCAGAAGTGCCTACGAGCAGTACTTC

J gene: TRBJ2-2
D gene: TRBD1
V gene: TRBV18
clone size: NA
CDR3 protein: CASSPPTGGPRTGELFF
CDR3 DNA: TGTGCCAGCTCACCACCCACAGGGGGCCCCAGGACCGGGGAGCTGTTTTTT

J gene: TRBJ2-3
D gene: NA
V gene: TRBV7-3
clone size: NA
CDR3 protein: CASSADTDTQYF
CDR3 DNA: TGTGCCAGCAGCGCGGACACAGATACGCAGTATTTT

J gene: TRBJ2-3
D gene: NA
V gene: TRBV9
clone size: NA
CDR3 protein: CASSVVDTDTQYF
CDR3 DNA: TGTGCCAGCAGCGTAGTTGACACAGATACGCAGTATTTT

J gene: TRBJ2-3
D gene: TRBD2
V gene: TRBV6-2/TRBV6-3
clone size: NA
CDR3 protein: CASSRPGLPIDTQYF
CDR3 DNA: TGTGCCAGCAGCCGGCCGGGACTACCAATAGATACGCAGTATTTT

J gene: TRBJ1-2
D gene: NA
V gene: TRBV7-2
clone size: NA
CDR3 protein: CASSPDSNWYGYTF
CDR3 DNA: TGTGCCAGCAGCCCAGACAGCAATTGGTATGGCTACACCTTC

J gene: TRBJ1-5
D gene: TRBD1
V gene: TRBV6-5
clone size: few
CDR3 protein: CASSYSPGTANQPQHF
CDR3 DNA: TGTGCCAGCAGTTACTCCCCAGGGACAGCGAATCAGCCCCAGCATTTT

J gene: TRBJ1-1
D gene: TRBD1
V gene: TRBV6-5
clone size: once
CDR3 protein: CASSYKAGGNTEAFF
CDR3 DNA: TGTGCCAGCAGTTACAAGGCAGGGGGGAACACTGAAGCTTTCTTT

J gene: TRBJ1-4
D gene: NA
V gene: TRBV19
clone size: NA
CDR3 protein: CASRQPGGGNEKLFF
CDR3 DNA: TGTGCCAGTAGGCAACCTGGGGGGGGTAATGAGAAACTGTTTTTT

J gene: TRBJ2-1
D gene: TRBD1
V gene: TRBV6-4
clone size: NA
CDR3 protein: CASSAGQGGDEQFF
CDR3 DNA: TGTGCCAGCAGCGCGGGACAGGGTGGGGATGAGCAGTTCTTC

J gene: TRBJ1-4
D gene: TRBD1
V gene: TRBV5-5
clone size: NA
CDR3 protein: CASSWETGGNEKLFF
CDR3 DNA: TGTGCCAGCAGCTGGGAGACAGGGGGCAATGAAAAACTGTTTTTT

J gene: TRBJ1-6
D gene: TRBD1
V gene: TRBV27
clone size: NA
CDR3 protein: CASSFTSNPDWTGTSSYNSPLHF
CDR3 DNA: TGTGCCAGCAGTTTTACTTCTAACCCAGACTGGACAGGCACTAGCTCCTATAATTCACCCCTCCACTTT

J gene: TRBJ1-5
D gene: NA
V gene: TRBV19
clone size: once
CDR3 protein: CASNSIAGDSNQPQHF
CDR3 DNA: TGTGCCAGTAATAGTATTGCGGGTGATAGCAATCAGCCCCAGCATTTT

J gene: TRBJ1-4
D gene: NA
V gene: TRBV5-1
clone size: NA
CDR3 protein: CASSPRVGVDEKLFF
CDR3 DNA: TGCGCCAGCAGCCCGAGAGTGGGTGTTGATGAAAAACTGTTTTTT

J gene: TRBJ1-1
D gene: TRBD1
V gene: TRBV30
clone size: NA
CDR3 protein: CAWRDLDRADTEAFF
CDR3 DNA: TGTGCCTGGAGGGATCTCGACAGGGCGGACACTGAAGCTTTCTTT

J gene: TRBJ1-1
D gene: NA
V gene: TRBV18
clone size: NA
CDR3 protein: CASSPVGAGTEAFF
CDR3 DNA: TGTGCCAGCTCACCGGTGGGGGCGGGCACTGAAGCTTTCTTT

J gene: TRBJ1-1
D gene: NA
V gene: TRBV5-6
clone size: NA
CDR3 protein: CASSLGWNTEAFF
CDR3 DNA: TGTGCCAGCAGCTTGGGGTGGAACACTGAAGCTTTCTTT

J gene: TRBJ2-5
D gene: TRBD1
V gene: TRBV5-8
clone size: NA
CDR3 protein: CASSPGTATQETQYF
CDR3 DNA: TGTGCCAGCAGCCCGGGGACAGCAACCCAAGAGACCCAGTACTTC

J gene: TRBJ1-2
D gene: NA
V gene: TRBV18
clone size: NA
CDR3 protein: CASSPRVKQLDYGYTF
CDR3 DNA: TGTGCCAGCTCACCACGAGTTAAACAGCTGGACTATGGCTACACCTTC

J gene: TRBJ2-7
D gene: NA
V gene: TRBV6-5
clone size: once
CDR3 protein: CASSSGTVEQYF
CDR3 DNA: TGTGCCAGCAGTTCGGGGACGGTCGAGCAGTACTTC